The T cell receptor beta chain under discussion was sequenced for a study of T cell responses to AZD1222 COVID-19 vaccine. TCRdb's table, derived via immunoSEQ multiplex PCR, lists solely in-frame clones and lacks some. The profile covers 130,000 or so clones, with approximately 91% appearing a single time and around 1% taken by the ten largest. Study-level findings and limits: Donor demographics were predominantly white British with a female majority; clonal diversity may be underestimated.

To note about this clone: What it binds is not known. It is unclear where the CDR3 begins or ends on the DNA, so no DNA is shown, and the CDR3 is as TCRdb lists it.

The sequences come from peripheral blood, collected 28 days after the second AZD1222 dose. The receptor was isolated from an adult who received the AZD1222 COVID-19 vaccine.

CDR3 loop: CASILGANTGELFF. This chain links TRBV6-5 with TRBJ2-2; the table assigns TRBD1, which was not confirmed against the DNA. Inclusive of both ends, the CDR3 amounts to 14 amino acids. Germline V lookup: CDR1 MNHEY, CDR2 SVGAGI.